This TCR beta chain stems from a study of T cell changes during pregnancy in multiple sclerosis. Generated by immunoSEQ multiplex PCR, the TCRdb table keeps only in-frame clones and is missing some. Counted here are fewer than 60,000 clones, 95% occurring once; the ten biggest clones make up 5.9%. The CDR3 totals 17 residues. Unmatched junction bases numbered 6, after V lost 2 bases and J lost 0 bases. CDR1 and CDR2 (germline): MNHEY, SMNVEV (reference sequence). The clonotype comes from a female donor with multiple sclerosis, enrolled in a pregnancy study. Sequences were derived from CD8+ T cells from peripheral blood mononuclear cells, sampled in the first trimester of pregnancy. The rearrangement joins TRBV27 to TRBJ1-4; 7 nucleotides agree with TRBD1. The CDR3: CASSLPIQGPTNEKLFF. CDR3 DNA sequence: TGTGCCAGCAGTTTACCTATACAGGGGCCAACTAATGAAAAACTGTTTTTT.